What follows are 22 T cell receptor beta chains derived from one specimen sequenced in a study of T cell repertoires in cytomegalovirus infection. The antigens these receptors bind are not known. TCRdb reanalysed the reads using MiXCR and keeps one entry per CDR3 protein. The table lists hundreds of thousands of distinct CDR3 sequences, roughly 28% of them singletons. The sample consisted of cultured PBMCs, taken from culture after CMV antigen stimulation. The receptor set was obtained from a human donor in good health (CMV status not recorded). Some clones in this sample may be carry-over from other donors' samples.

The rearrangement joins TRBV7-4 to TRBJ1-4; 7 bases fit TRBD1. The CDR3 runs 14 residues. CDR1 is SGHVT and CDR2 is SQSDAQ in the germline V gene. The V gene end was trimmed by 5 bases and the J gene end by 7 bases; junction bases not matched to a gene: 7. CDR3 in amino acids: CASSLQGNGEKLFF. The CDR3 DNA sequence: TGTGCCAGCAGCCTACAGGGGAACGGTGAAAAACTGTTTTTT.

The sample holds many counts of this clonotype. The chain employs TRBV3-1 and TRBJ1-3; no definite D call. Germline loops: CDR1 LGHDT, CDR2 YNNKEL (reference sequence). V lost 0 bases and J 0 bases, leaving 9 bases between the germline ends. The CDR3 consists of 16 residues. CDR3 bases: TGTGCCAGCAGCCAAGATCTCACCGCCTCTGGAAACACCATATATTTT. This gives the protein CASSQDLTASGNTIYF.

J is TRBJ1-3 and V is TRBV10-3; no reliable D call. CDR1 and CDR2 (germline): ENHRY, SYGVKD. This CDR3 region has 17 residues. V was cut by 0 bases and J by 0 bases, with 12 bases left in between. DNA for the CDR3: TGTGCCATCAGTGAGTCAGGAGCAGACACCTCTGGAAACACCATATATTTT. Translated: CAISESGADTSGNTIYF.

Here the CDR3 DNA reads TGTGCCAGCAGTTACTCGGGGGAGGGCTCCTACAATGAGCAGTTCTTC. Protein sequence: CASSYSGEGSYNEQFF. The chain employs TRBV6-5 and TRBJ2-1; 7 nucleotides agree with TRBD2. The germline CDR1 and CDR2 sequences are MNHEY and SVGAGI. The CDR3 is 16 residues long. With 0 bases clipped from V and 0 bases from J, the junction kept 2 bases outside the gene matches.

The chain has TRBV12-3 or TRBV12-4 and TRBJ2-7, with 10 bases that match TRBD2. The CDR3 contains 14 residues. The V segment lost 2 bases and the J segment 4 bases; nucleotides outside the gene matches: 2. CDR3 DNA sequence: TGTGCCAGCAGTTTACTAGCGGGAGAGTACGAGCAGTACTTC. The encoded protein is CASSLLAGEYEQYF.

The chain combines TRBV20-1 with TRBJ1-1; D remains ambiguous. The germline V gene has CDR1 DFQATT and CDR2 SNEGSKA (reference sequence). CDR3 length equals 14 residues. Trimming removed 0 bases at V and 0 bases at J, with 8 bases between. The CDR3 DNA is TGCAGTGCTAGAGAGTACAGCATGAACACTGAAGCTTTCTTT. This encodes CSAREYSMNTEAFF.

This clonotype was detected ten times or more. This chain joins TRBV28 and TRBJ1-1; D is uncertain. The CDR3 has 15 residues. V was trimmed by 5 bases and J by 0 bases, leaving 13 bases between them. From germline, CDR1 is MDHEN and CDR2 SYDVKM. The CDR3 DNA sequence: TGTGCCAGCAGTACCTCAACAGCCATGAACACTGAAGCTTTCTTT. Its translation is CASSTSTAMNTEAFF.

This clonotype was detected only a few times. This chain joins TRBV6-1 and TRBJ1-2; D gene unclear. Germline V gene data show CDR1 as MNHNS and CDR2 as SASEGT. The CDR3 is 15 amino acids. Trimming pared 3 bases from V and 5 bases from J, leaving 16 bases between. CDR3 nucleotide sequence: TGTGCCAGCAGTGAGCGCCTATTGACACTGTATGGCTACACCTTC. As protein: CASSERLLTLYGYTF.

This chain uses TRBV12-3 or TRBV12-4 with TRBJ2-7; TRBD1 agrees at 8 bases. This CDR3 region has 13 residues. With 10 bases clipped from V and 1 base from J, the junction kept 6 bases outside the gene matches. DNA of the CDR3: TGTGCCACCTCCCGGGACAGGTCCTACGAGCAGTACTTC. The encoded protein is CATSRDRSYEQYF.

The V call is TRBV3-1, the J call TRBJ2-5, with D possibly being TRBD1 (6 bases). V lost 7 bases and J 2 bases, leaving 14 bases between the germline ends. The length of the CDR3 is 14 residues. The germline V gene has CDR1 LGHDT and CDR2 YNNKEL (reference sequence). The CDR3 reads CASNERGIQETQYF. CDR3 bases: TGTGCCAGCAACGAAAGGGGGATTCAAGAGACCCAGTACTTC.

The V gene is TRBV5-4, the J gene TRBJ1-6, with 8 bases fitting TRBD1. Unmatched junction bases numbered 6, after V lost 0 bases and J lost 7 bases. Germline V gives CDR1 SGHNT, CDR2 YYREEE (reference sequence). The CDR3 extends over 16 amino acids. The CDR3 region is CASSLGAGGENSPLHF. The CDR3, as DNA: TGTGCCAGCAGCTTGGGGGCAGGGGGCGAGAATTCACCCCTCCACTTT.

This clonotype was detected only a few times. The chain's CDR3 is CASSHPSRDRKLYEQYF. In nucleotides, the CDR3 is TGCGCCAGCAGCCACCCATCGAGGGACAGGAAACTTTACGAGCAGTACTTC. The V gene is TRBV4-1, the J gene TRBJ2-7; TRBD1 matches 8 bases. The V gene's germline CDR1 is MGHRA and CDR2 YSYEKL. The CDR3 contains 17 residues. V lost 3 bases, J lost 4 bases, and 14 bases stayed unmatched.

CDR3 sequence reads: CASSPTGTRWTKETQYF. DNA of the CDR3: TGTGCCAGCAGTCCCACCGGGACTAGGTGGACCAAGGAGACCCAGTACTTC. J is TRBJ2-5 and V is TRBV27, with 8 nucleotides matching TRBD2. The germline V gene encodes CDR1 MNHEY and CDR2 SMNVEV (reference sequence). V was pared by 5 bases and J by 5 bases, with 16 bases of the junction left unmatched. The CDR3 totals 17 residues.

A remark on this clonotype: Sequence at one end of the junction differs from germline and may be a read error. The rearrangement joins TRBV25-1 to TRBJ1-2; tentatively, D is TRBD1 (6 bases). Germline V gives CDR1 MGHDK, CDR2 SYGVNS. This CDR3 comprises 13 residues. The CDR3 loop is CASSEKGGDGYPF. The CDR3 DNA reads as TGTGCCAGCAGTGAAAAAGGGGGGGATGGCTACCCCTTC.

The chain combines TRBV5-5 with TRBJ2-7; weak D call: TRBD2 (6 bases). This CDR3 contains 14 residues. V lost 4 bases, J lost 2 bases, and 13 bases lay in between. Per the germline V gene, CDR1 is SGHKS and CDR2 is YYEKEE (reference sequence). The CDR3 region has the DNA TGTGCCAGCAGCACTCCAGCGGGTACCTACGAGCAGTACTTC. It translates to CASSTPAGTYEQYF.

This clonotype showed up many times. The V gene is TRBV5-1, the J gene TRBJ2-3; perhaps TRBD2 as D (5 bases). From germline, CDR1 is SGHRS and CDR2 YFSETQ. The CDR3 has 12 amino acids. V lost 3 bases to trimming and J lost 8 bases, with 10 bases between them. CDR3 region: CASSSTRSTQYF. For the CDR3, the DNA is TGCGCCAGCAGCTCTACTAGGAGTACGCAGTATTTT.

The J gene is TRBJ1-1, the V gene TRBV6-1, with D perhaps TRBD1 (6 bases). The CDR3 is made up of 16 amino acids. Germline V gives CDR1 MNHNS, CDR2 SASEGT. V gave up 0 bases and J gave up 1 base, with 12 bases separating them. The CDR3 loop is CASSEAVNRANTEAFF. Written as DNA, the CDR3 is TGTGCCAGCAGTGAAGCTGTTAACAGGGCGAACACTGAAGCTTTCTTT.

The chain has TRBV7-9 and TRBJ2-3; TRBD2 might be the D (6 bases). The V and J ends lost 5 bases and 1 base respectively, with 16 bases between them. Per the germline V gene, CDR1 is SEHNR and CDR2 is FQNEAQ (reference sequence). The CDR3 is 16 residues long. The CDR3 DNA sequence: TGTGCCAGCAGCCCAGACGCAGAGCGGGGCACAGATACGCAGTATTTT. Protein: CASSPDAERGTDTQYF.

This clonotype was detected a few times. V is TRBV19 and J is TRBJ2-2; 7 bases agree with TRBD1. The CDR3 is made up of 15 amino acids. In germline, CDR1 is LNHDA, CDR2 SQIVND (reference sequence). Trimming took 5 bases from V and 3 from J; bases not matched to a gene: 6. CDR3 amino acids: CASSATDRDTGELFF. CDR3 nucleotide sequence: TGTGCCAGTAGTGCCACTGACAGGGACACCGGGGAGCTGTTTTTT.

The chain combines TRBV11-3 with TRBJ2-1; tentative D call: TRBD1 (6 bases). The ends were cut back, 2 bases at V and 4 bases at J, with 12 bases in the middle. There are 15 residues in the CDR3. CDR1 and CDR2 from the germline V gene are SGHNT and YENEEA. The CDR3 bases are TGTGCCAGCAGCTTAATGGGGGCCGGTTACAATGAGCAGTTCTTC. It yields the protein CASSLMGAGYNEQFF. The whole variable domain, remainder taken from reference TRBV11-3 and TRBJ2-1, is EAGVVQSPRYKIIEKKQPVAFWCNPISGHNTLYWYLQNLGQGPELLIRYENEEAVDDSQLPKDRFSAERLKGVDSTLKIQPAELGDSAVYLCASSLMGAGYNEQFFGPGTRLTVL.

This chain joins TRBV6-1 and TRBJ1-3; no firm D call. CDR1 is MNHNS and CDR2 is SASEGT in the germline V gene. The CDR3 runs to 15 residues. V was trimmed by 11 bases and J by 3 bases, leaving 20 bases between them. In nucleotides, the CDR3 is TGTGCCCTGAAGGAAGGCAAAGCGCTTGGAAACACCATATATTTT. Its protein is CALKEGKALGNTIYF.

The rearrangement links TRBV20-1 to TRBJ2-5; 8 bases line up with TRBD1. This CDR3 has 13 amino acids. CDR1 is DFQATT, CDR2 SNEGSKA, per germline (reference sequence). V lost 3 bases to trimming and J lost 3 bases; unmatched junction nucleotides: 3. The CDR3 loop reads CSASLQGEETQYF. The CDR3 DNA follows: TGCAGTGCTAGCTTACAGGGGGAAGAGACCCAGTACTTC.